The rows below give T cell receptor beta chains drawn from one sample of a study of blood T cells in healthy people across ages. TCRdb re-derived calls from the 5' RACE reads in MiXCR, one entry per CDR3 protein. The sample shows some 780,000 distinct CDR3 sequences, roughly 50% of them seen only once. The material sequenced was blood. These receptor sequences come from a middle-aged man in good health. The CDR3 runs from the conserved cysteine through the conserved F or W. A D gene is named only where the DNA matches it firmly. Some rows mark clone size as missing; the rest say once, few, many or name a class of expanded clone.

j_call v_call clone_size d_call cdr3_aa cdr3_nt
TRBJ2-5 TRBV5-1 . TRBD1 CASSRQLDRGQTQYF TGCGCCAGCAGCCGCCAACTAGACAGGGGGCAGACCCAGTACTTC
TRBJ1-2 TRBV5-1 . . CASSRGPGGNYGYTF TGCGCCAGCAGCCGAGGTCCTGGGGGGAACTATGGCTACACCTTC
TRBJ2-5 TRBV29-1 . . CSVEDPLMAPKTQYF TGCAGCGTTGAAGATCCATTAATGGCCCCAAAGACCCAGTACTTC
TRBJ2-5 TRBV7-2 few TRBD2 CASSLASGGPETQYF TGTGCCAGCAGCTTAGCTAGCGGGGGGCCGGAGACCCAGTACTTC
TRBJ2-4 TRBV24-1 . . CATSAGGAKNIQYF TGTGCCACCAGTGCCGGAGGAGCCAAAAACATTCAGTACTTC
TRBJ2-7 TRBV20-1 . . CSAIDTHSYEQYF TGCAGTGCTATAGACACCCACTCCTACGAGCAGTACTTC
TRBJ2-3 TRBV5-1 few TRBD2 CASSTGLAGVIDTQYF TGCGCCAGCAGCACGGGACTAGCGGGGGTTATAGATACGCAGTATTTT
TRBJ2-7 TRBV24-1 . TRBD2 CATSDRREGHEQYF TGTGCCACCAGTGATCGGCGGGAGGGCCACGAGCAGTACTTC
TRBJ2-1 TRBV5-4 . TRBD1 CASSLEQGVAYNEQFF TGTGCCAGCAGCTTGGAACAGGGGGTCGCCTACAATGAGCAGTTCTTC
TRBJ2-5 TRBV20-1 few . CSARRGRRETQYF TGCAGTGCTAGACGGGGGCGGAGGGAGACCCAGTACTTC